The TCR beta chain described here comes from a study of cytomegalovirus exposure and HLA in healthy donors. This clone appeared a few times. At one of its ends the junction is not consistent with the germline gene, which may arise from a read error. The CDR3 length is 11 residues. Germline values: CDR1 MNHEY, CDR2 SVGAGI. There were likely unrecorded immune exposures, though donors were nominally healthy when sampled. The PCR used 60 Vbeta and 13 Jbeta primers. Repertoires were generated with immunoSEQ multiplex PCR, while TCRdb's copy carries only in-frame clones and drops some. The sample lists more than 150,000 clones; about 81% were seen once.

This sequence joins TRBV6-5 and TRBJ2-7, with 9 bases fitting TRBD2. The sample comprised PBMCs. This receptor was obtained from a man aged 35 to 55 in good health and CMV-seronegative. The CDR3 coding sequence is TGTGCCAGCAGTAAACCGGGACTAGCAGTCTTC. Its translation is CASSKPGLAVF.